The 27 T cell receptor beta chains below were found in one sample sequenced in a study of blood T cell repertoires in COVID-19. Some clones are missing from TCRdb's copy, which holds only in-frame ones; the method was immunoSEQ multiplex PCR. The sample carries 200,000 to 250,000 clones, 80% to 90% recorded once. Material for sequencing was peripheral blood. Receptors were obtained from a man aged 25 to 40 with active or convalescent COVID-19.

This clone came up a few times. CDR3 coding DNA: TGTGCCTGGAATCTAGGGGTAACTGAAGCTTTCTTT. Translating gives CAWNLGVTEAFF. The V gene is TRBV30, the J gene TRBJ1-1; a weak D match, TRBD1 (5 bases). Germline V gene data show CDR1 as GTSNPN and CDR2 as SVGIG (reference sequence). Trimming took off 4 bases at V and 5 bases at J, with 11 bases between the two ends. The CDR3 length is 12 residues.

The chain employs TRBV15 and TRBJ1-6; unclear D gene. Per germline, CDR1 LNHNV and CDR2 YYDKDF (reference sequence). Deletions cut 3 bases from V and 3 bases from J, with 6 bases between. The CDR3 length is 14 residues. CDR3 sequence reads: CATSRGIYNSPLHF. The CDR3 DNA reads TGTGCCACCAGCAGGGGCATCTATAATTCACCCCTCCACTTT.

The chain employs TRBV7-9 and TRBJ1-4; D remains unclear. The ends were cut back, 10 bases at V and 4 bases at J, with 10 bases in the middle. There are 12 residues in the CDR3. Germline loops: CDR1 SEHNR, CDR2 FQNEAQ (reference sequence). CDR3 bases: TGTGCCATTCCCGGGAATAATGAAAAACTGTTTTTT. Protein product: CAIPGNNEKLFF.

This rearrangement joins TRBV25-1 to TRBJ2-2, with 8 nucleotides matching TRBD1. This CDR3 has 16 residues. V gave up 3 bases and J gave up 1 base; unmatched junction bases: 4. Germline lookup yields CDR1 MGHDK and CDR2 SYGVNS. The CDR3 is CASSDQGALNTGELFF. The DNA for the CDR3 is TGTGCCAGCAGTGATCAGGGGGCGCTGAACACCGGGGAGCTGTTTTTT. Full variable domain (rest looked up from reference TRBV25-1 and TRBJ2-2): EADIYQTPRYLVIGTGKKITLECSQTMGHDKMYWYQQDPGMELHLIHYSYGVNSTEKGDLSSESTVSRIRTEHFPLTLESARPSHTSQYLCASSDQGALNTGELFFGEGSRLTVL.

V usage is TRBV11-2 and J usage is TRBJ2-3, with D perhaps TRBD1 (7 bases). This CDR3 has 14 amino acids. V was trimmed by 5 bases and J by 8 bases, leaving 17 bases between them. Germline V gives CDR1 SGHAT, CDR2 FQNNGV. This CDR3 is CASSRSGGSGTQYF. The CDR3 region has the DNA TGTGCCAGCAGCAGGTCAGGGGGGAGCGGTACGCAGTATTTT.

The chain joins TRBV24-1 to TRBJ1-5; TRBD1 matches 7 bases. The CDR3 runs 13 residues. Losses at the gene ends were 8 bases for V and 4 bases for J; bases not matched to a gene: 4. Germline values: CDR1 KGHDR, CDR2 SFDVKD. CDR3 bases: TGTGCCACCAAGGGGGCGGGGAATCAGCCCCAGCATTTT. This gives the protein CATKGAGNQPQHF.

V and J are TRBV7-2 and TRBJ2-2; 8 bases are shared with TRBD2. CDR1 and CDR2 (germline): SGHTA, FQGNSA. After removal of 5 bases from V and 7 bases from J, the junction contained 9 bases not matched to a gene. The length of the CDR3 is 15 residues. Here the CDR3 DNA reads TGTGCCAGCAGCCCACCCGGGGGGGTCAGCGGGGAGCTGTTTTTT. It specifies CASSPPGGVSGELFF.

This chain uses TRBV2 with TRBJ1-1; D remains ambiguous. Germline-derived CDR1 and CDR2 are SNHLY and FYNNEI. The CDR3 totals 12 residues. V was shortened by 6 bases and J by 5 bases, with 10 bases between the two germline ends. Here the CDR3 DNA reads TGTGCCAGCAGGCGGGGTGTTACTGAAGCTTTCTTT. Its protein product is CASRRGVTEAFF.

V and J are TRBV28 and TRBJ1-1; no firm D call. There are 12 residues in the CDR3. Germline lookup yields CDR1 MDHEN and CDR2 SYDVKM. Between the trimmed V and J ends, which lost 3 bases and 4 bases, there was a span of 6 bases. The CDR3 region is CASSLAGTEAFF. CDR3 DNA: TGTGCCAGCAGTTTGGCAGGCACTGAAGCTTTCTTT.

This chain connects TRBV3-1 (or the pseudogene TRBV3-2) to TRBJ1-2, with D possibly matching TRBD1 (6 bases). Trimming pared 2 bases from V and 3 bases from J, leaving 13 bases between. Germline loops: CDR1 LGHDT, CDR2 YNNKEL (reference sequence). The CDR3 has 15 residues. CDR3 amino acids: CASSQRGGRHYGYTF. CDR3 sequence (DNA): TGTGCCAGCAGCCAAAGGGGGGGGAGGCACTATGGCTACACCTTC.

CDR3 protein: CASSRRYSNYNEQFF. The CDR3 region has the DNA TGTGCCAGCAGCCGCCGGTATAGTAACTACAATGAGCAGTTCTTC. J is TRBJ2-1 and V is TRBV3-1 (or the pseudogene TRBV3-2); D not resolved. The CDR3 is 15 residues long. Trimming left V 4 bases short and J 3 bases short, with 13 bases between. Germline assignment: CDR1 LGHDT and CDR2 YNNKEL (reference sequence).

The chain recombines TRBV13 with TRBJ2-3, with TRBD2 matching over 13 bases. V was clipped by 5 bases and J by 1 base; unmatched bases: 3. This CDR3 spans 16 amino acids. Germline CDR1 reads PRHDT; CDR2 reads FYEKMQ (reference sequence). CDR3 DNA: TGTGCCAGCAGCCCGGGACTAGCGGGGCGCACAGATACGCAGTATTTT. It translates to CASSPGLAGRTDTQYF. Full variable domain (missing parts from reference TRBV13 and TRBJ2-3): AAGVIQSPRHLIKEKRETATLKCYPIPRHDTVYWYQQGPGQDPQFLISFYEKMQSDKGSIPDRFSAQQFSDYHSELNMSSLELGDSALYFCASSPGLAGRTDTQYFGPGTRLTVL.

The chain carries TRBV10-3 and TRBJ2-2, with TRBD1 identical over 12 bases. The germline gives CDR1 ENHRY, CDR2 SYGVKD. The J segment lost 5 bases and the V segment lost 9 bases, leaving 4 bases of the junction unmatched. The CDR3 loop spans 14 amino acids. DNA of the CDR3: TGTGCCATGCAGGGACAGGGGGCAACCGGGGAGCTGTTTTTT. Its protein is CAMQGQGATGELFF.

The chain joins TRBV6-2 or TRBV6-3 to TRBJ2-3; D is possibly TRBD2 (5 bases). The CDR3 covers 20 residues. The germline V gene encodes CDR1 MNHEY and CDR2 SVGEGT. V was cut by 2 bases and J by 0 bases, with 24 bases left in between. CDR3 sequence reads: CASSYGIHRWERGSTDTQYF. The CDR3 DNA reads as TGTGCCAGCAGTTACGGGATACACAGATGGGAACGGGGTAGCACAGATACGCAGTATTTT.

This rearrangement joins TRBV28 to TRBJ2-1, with TRBD2 matching 9 bases. This CDR3 has 13 amino acids. V dropped 9 bases and J dropped 6; count of bases not matched to a gene: 6. The germline V gene has CDR1 MDHEN and CDR2 SYDVKM. The CDR3 protein is CASGGTSSNEQFF. In DNA, the CDR3 is TGTGCCAGTGGGGGGACTAGCAGCAATGAGCAGTTCTTC. The complete variable domain, with remaining parts taken from reference TRBV28 and TRBJ2-1, reads DVKVTQSSRYLVKRTGEKVFLECVQDMDHENMFWYRQDPGLGLRLIYFSYDVKMKEKGDIPEGYSVSREKKERFSLILESASTNQTSMYLCASGGTSSNEQFFGPGTRLTVL.

V gene TRBV6-2 or TRBV6-3 combines with J gene TRBJ1-2; D is undetermined. The CDR3 spans 13 residues. V was clipped by 5 bases and J by 4 bases, with 11 bases between them. The V gene's germline CDR1 is MNHEY and CDR2 SVGEGT. In DNA form, the CDR3 reads TGTGCCAGCAGTCTATCCCCAGGCTATGGCTACACCTTC. This translates into CASSLSPGYGYTF.

The chain links TRBV5-1 to TRBJ1-2; TRBD1 agrees at 7 bases. There are 14 residues in the CDR3. Per germline, CDR1 SGHRS and CDR2 YFSETQ. The V segment lost 4 bases and the J segment 4 bases; nucleotides outside the gene matches: 7. The CDR3 reads CASSADRAFYGYTF. In DNA form, the CDR3 reads TGCGCCAGCAGCGCCGACAGGGCCTTCTATGGCTACACCTTC.

DNA for the CDR3: TGTGCCAGCTCCCCCAGAGTGGGGACAGTCACAGATACGCAGTATTTT. Encoded protein: CASSPRVGTVTDTQYF. The gene calls are TRBV18 and TRBJ2-3; TRBD1 matches 7 bases. This CDR3 has 16 amino acids. V was clipped by 6 bases and J by 2 bases; unmatched bases: 11. From germline, CDR1 is KGHSH and CDR2 LQKENI.

The chain couples TRBV30 to TRBJ1-3; D is possibly TRBD1 (6 bases). Per germline, CDR1 GTSNPN and CDR2 SVGIG (reference sequence). V was cut by 5 bases and J by 1 base, with 15 bases left in between. The CDR3 spans 15 residues. The CDR3 nucleotides are TGTGCCTGGGCTACAGGGTTCGGGTCTGGAAACACCATATATTTT. Translating gives CAWATGFGSGNTIYF. The full variable domain, in which reference TRBV30 and TRBJ1-3 provide the parts outside the CDR3, is SQTIHQWPATLVQPVGSPLSLECTVEGTSNPNLYWYRQAAGRGLQLLFYSVGIGQISSEVPQNLSASRPQDRQFILSSKKLLLSDSGFYLCAWATGFGSGNTIYFGEGSWLTVV.

The sample holds a few counts of this clone. This rearrangement joins TRBV28 to TRBJ1-2; D call uncertain. The germline V gene has CDR1 MDHEN and CDR2 SYDVKM. Trimming removed 7 bases from V and 8 bases from J, with 20 bases in between. The CDR3 spans 14 residues. The CDR3 is CASILSGKPGGYTF. The DNA of the CDR3 is TGTGCCAGCATCCTAAGCGGGAAACCGGGAGGCTACACCTTC.

This sequence joins TRBV28 and TRBJ2-3; 10 nucleotides agree with TRBD1. CDR1 is MDHEN, CDR2 SYDVKM, per germline. CDR3 size: 15 residues. Losses at the gene ends were 5 bases for V and 4 bases for J; bases not matched to a gene: 6. The CDR3 nucleotides read TGTGCCAGCAGTCGGGACAGGGGCCGGGCAGATACGCAGTATTTT. The encoded protein is CASSRDRGRADTQYF.

The chain combines TRBV5-6 with TRBJ2-2, with D possibly TRBD1 on 6 matching bases. V was cut by 3 bases and J by 2 bases, with 20 bases left in between. This CDR3 region has 18 residues. Germline V gene lookup returns CDR1 SGHDT and CDR2 YYEEEE. DNA of the CDR3: TGTGCCAGCAGCTCTCCCGGATTGGGCAGGGGAAACACCGGGGAGCTGTTTTTT. Translated: CASSSPGLGRGNTGELFF.

This chain uses TRBV7-2 with TRBJ1-6; D perhaps matches TRBD1 (5 bases). This CDR3 is built from 14 residues. Germline V gene data show CDR1 as SGHTA and CDR2 as FQGNSA. The V and J ends lost 5 bases and 7 bases respectively, with 12 bases between them. As DNA, the CDR3 is TGTGCCAGCAGCCCGCAGGGTGGGAATTCACCCCTCCACTTT. Its translation is CASSPQGGNSPLHF.

This chain connects TRBV12-5 to TRBJ1-5; 7 nucleotides agree with TRBD1. CDR3 length: 19 amino acids. Trimming took 0 bases from V and 0 from J; bases not matched to a gene: 11. Germline CDR1 and CDR2: LGHNT and FRNRAP. CDR3 sequence reads: CASGLVMDRSGYSNQPQHF. DNA of the CDR3: TGTGCTAGTGGTTTGGTAATGGACAGGTCGGGGTATAGCAATCAGCCCCAGCATTTT.

CDR3 nucleotide sequence: TGTGCCAGCAGCTTAGATCGCGGAAATGAGCAGTTCTTC. Encoded protein: CASSLDRGNEQFF. The V call is TRBV7-8, the J call TRBJ2-1; D remains ambiguous. Deletions cut 1 base from V and 7 bases from J, with 8 bases between. Germline V gene lookup returns CDR1 SGHVS and CDR2 FQNEAQ. The CDR3 runs 13 residues. Drawing the rest from reference TRBV7-8 and TRBJ2-1, the complete variable domain is GAGVSQSPRYKVAKRGQDVALRCDPISGHVSLFWYQQALGQGPEFLTYFQNEAQLDKSGLPSDRFFAERPEGSVSTLKIQRTQQEDSAVYLCASSLDRGNEQFFGPGTRLTVL.

This chain connects TRBV28 to TRBJ2-5, with unresolved D. V was clipped by 6 bases and J by 7 bases, with 9 bases between them. Germline V gene sequence: CDR1 MDHEN, CDR2 SYDVKM. The CDR3 is 11 residues long. As DNA, the CDR3 is TGTGCCAGCAGGATGAGCTGGACCCAGTACTTC. It is translated as CASRMSWTQYF.

The CDR3 DNA sequence: TGTGCCAGCAGCTCAGCCCAGGGGCCATACGAGCAGTACTTC. It translates to CASSSAQGPYEQYF. J is TRBJ2-7 and V is TRBV5-4, with TRBD1 as a possible D gene (6 bases). Germline V gene data show CDR1 as SGHNT and CDR2 as YYREEE (reference sequence). Trimming removed 3 bases from V and 4 bases from J, with 14 bases in between. The CDR3 spans 14 residues.